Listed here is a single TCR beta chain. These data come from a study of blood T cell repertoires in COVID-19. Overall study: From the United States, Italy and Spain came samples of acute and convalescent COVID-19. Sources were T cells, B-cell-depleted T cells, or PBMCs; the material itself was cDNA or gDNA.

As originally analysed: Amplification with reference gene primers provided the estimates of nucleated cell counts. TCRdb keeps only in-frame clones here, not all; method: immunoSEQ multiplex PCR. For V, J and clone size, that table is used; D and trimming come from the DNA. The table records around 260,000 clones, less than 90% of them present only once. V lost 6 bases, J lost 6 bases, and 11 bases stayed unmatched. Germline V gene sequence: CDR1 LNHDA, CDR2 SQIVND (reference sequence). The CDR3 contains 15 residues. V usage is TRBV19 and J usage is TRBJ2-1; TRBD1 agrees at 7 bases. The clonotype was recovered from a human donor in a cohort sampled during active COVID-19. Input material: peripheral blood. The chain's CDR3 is CASSRDREVVNEQFF. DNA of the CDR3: TGTGCCAGTAGCCGCGACAGGGAAGTCGTCAATGAGCAGTTCTTC.